The entry that follows covers one TCR beta chain sequence. Its target is unknown. Treatment denoted: roughly 19 received Ad26.COV2.S at low or high dose, single or two shots; about 5 received placebo; per-sample allocation not given. Day 63 after the first injection of vaccine or placebo was the sampling time. The V segment lost 6 bases and the J segment 10 bases; nucleotides outside the gene matches: 9. There are 14 residues in the CDR3. Germline V CDR1 and CDR2: MNHEY, SMNVEV (reference sequence). The data originate from a study of Ad26.COV2.S vaccination and SARS-CoV-2 variants. For the study at large: Donor had been placed in the Ad26.COV2.S arm of the COV1001 trial.

The method was immunoSEQ multiplex PCR; TCRdb's version includes in-frame clones alone and lacks a portion of them. Of around 250,000 clones in the sample, roughly nine tenths are singletons; the top ten hold just under 3%. General study results and limits: Reported findings describe substantial breadth in spike-specific CD8+ and CD4+ T cell responses following vaccination. Measurements of TCR breadth and depth may have given underestimates of the total T cell responses.

The chain has TRBV27 and TRBJ1-4; 9 bases line up with TRBD1. The receptor was isolated from a person aged 18-65 years who received the Ad26.COV2.S COVID-19 vaccine or a placebo. The sequences come from peripheral blood, collected in a trial of Ad26.COV2.S vaccine versus placebo. The CDR3 loop is CASSPGQGTRKLFF. The CDR3 region has the DNA TGTGCCAGCAGCCCGGGACAGGGTACCCGAAAACTGTTTTTT.